The entry below gives a single T cell receptor (beta chain) sequence along with its context. What it binds is unknown. Only in-frame clones appear in the TCRdb table, and some are missing; sequencing was by immunoSEQ multiplex PCR. This sample has nearly 1,000,000 clones, with around three quarters found just once. This specimen belongs to a study of shared clonotypes between healthy human individuals. Broader study findings: Generation probabilities of non-shared clonotypes were lower (relative to those shared by all four donors).

Donors comprised healthy HIV-negative adults lacking recent acute infections or vaccinations. Those who donated, Caucasian adults without exception, all lived in Nashville, Tennessee. Germline CDR1 SNHLY, CDR2 FYNNEI. CDR3 length: 16 amino acids. V was trimmed by 6 bases and J by 4 bases, leaving 21 bases between them. The V call is TRBV2, the J call TRBJ2-5, with D possibly matching TRBD2 (6 bases). Sequencing was done on a sample of memory CD4+ T cells sorted from blood. Subset noted: CD45RA-negative fraction. The clonotype originates from a man aged 18 to 29 in good health. In DNA, the CDR3 is TGTGCCAGCAGCGCAGCGACTAGTCGGGGAACAGAGACCCAGTACTTC. Protein sequence: CASSAATSRGTETQYF.